This T cell receptor (beta chain) was recovered during a study of blood T cells in healthy people across ages. Across the whole study: Capture via template switching afforded approximately one barcoded beta molecule per two T cells. Study-wide results and limits: Versus aged donors, long-lived donors had higher diversity and more naive CD4+ cells.

This clonotype was observed a few times. What it recognizes is unknown. There are 15 residues in the CDR3. The V gene's germline CDR1 is SGHTA and CDR2 FQGTGA. Trimming removed 5 bases from V and 4 bases from J, with 17 bases in between. A second PCR, run for about 7 to 11 cycles, used a sample-barcoded 5' primer plus a J-beta primer mix. One entry per CDR3 protein results from TCRdb running MiXCR on the 5' RACE reads. The sample includes 650,000 to 1,000,000 distinct CDR3 sequences, roughly 35% seen only once; the top ten take approximately 13%. This clonotype was sampled from a man in his late teens or twenties in good health. The chain couples TRBV7-3 to TRBJ2-5, with D possibly being TRBD1 or TRBD2 (6 bases each). Sequencing was done on a sample of blood. This chain's CDR3 is CASSTRGGGRETQYF. The CDR3 DNA follows: TGTGCCAGCAGCACGAGAGGAGGGGGGCGAGAGACCCAGTACTTC.